This is a list of T cell receptor beta chains from one sample in a study of blood T cell repertoires in COVID-19. This table comes from immunoSEQ multiplex PCR, and its TCRdb copy is limited to in-frame clones, with some not included. The sample records around 120,000 clones, more than 75% being singletons. Input material: peripheral blood. These receptors were taken from a woman in her 70s with acute or convalescent COVID-19. CDR3s leave out the opening cysteine and the closing phenylalanine or tryptophan. The order of the fields is J gene, V gene, CDR3 protein.

>TRBJ2-7|TRBV5-1
ASSTRDKSYEQY
>TRBJ2-3|TRBV7-6
ASSFSRTDTQY
>TRBJ2-5|TRBV10-2
ASRAGEAETQY
>TRBJ1-4|TRBV7-9
ASSLGQGGEKLF
>TRBJ2-5|TRBV3-1/TRBV3-2
ASNLRGARGETQY
>TRBJ1-2|TRBV28
ASSLGGTGYT
>TRBJ1-2|TRBV7-2
ASSAGQDYGYT
>TRBJ1-1|TRBV19
ASSIFIGGKTEAF
>TRBJ1-2|TRBV19
ASSPGGFRGYT
>TRBJ2-2|TRBV12-3/TRBV12-4
ASSGGLGELF
>TRBJ1-6|TRBV28
ASSLSRSHNSPLH
>TRBJ2-2|TRBV28
ASLYKTGYTGELF
>TRBJ2-3|TRBV24-1
ATSDGTGGPSTDTQY
>TRBJ2-1|TRBV4-2
ASRQSPGGSYNEQF
>TRBJ2-7|TRBV7-2
ASSSSGWGGEQY
>TRBJ2-1|TRBV7-9
ASSPGQGAINEQF
>TRBJ2-5|TRBV5-4
ASSLASGREETQY
>TRBJ1-1|TRBV5-4
ASSWGPDRSDEAF
>TRBJ1-2|TRBV28
ASSFTGSFYGYT
>TRBJ1-1|TRBV6-5
ASSQLGQGAKAF
>TRBJ2-3|TRBV5-4
ASSLLVGGEDTQY
>TRBJ1-1|TRBV9
ASSVGRGRTEAF
>TRBJ1-1|TRBV2
ASSAQGSNTEAF
>TRBJ1-2|TRBV5-6
ASSLRRGRQGFFHYGYT
>TRBJ1-5|TRBV2
ASSGTGMSNQPQH
>TRBJ1-6|TRBV5-1
ASSLARVSRNSPLH
>TRBJ1-6|TRBV28
ASSPRTGLSGLH
>TRBJ1-4|TRBV10-2
ASLRGQGAEKLF
>TRBJ2-2|TRBV7-9
ASSLWRGRILNTGELF
>TRBJ2-7|TRBV30
AGLPQGRGDYEQY
>TRBJ1-2|TRBV19
ASTTVRQGIGGYT
>TRBJ2-2|TRBV9
ASSDDWITGELF
>TRBJ2-3|TRBV30
AWSRGSWNTQY
>TRBJ2-1|TRBV6-6
ASSSLAGGYNEQF
>TRBJ1-2|TRBV5-4
ASTQTYSNYGYT
>TRBJ1-2|TRBV3-1/TRBV3-2
ASSRHRVYT
>TRBJ2-2|TRBV14
ASSLFPRVSNTGELF
>TRBJ1-1|TRBV5-1
ASSLATGYGEAF
>TRBJ1-4|TRBV18
ASSPTTGNYYATNEKLF
>TRBJ1-2|TRBV18
ASSPQGSGNYGYT
>TRBJ1-3|TRBV11-2
ASSQGDRTSGNTIY
>TRBJ2-7|TRBV9
ASSLGPVRDGGYEQY
>TRBJ1-2|TRBV6-1
ASSEGTGGGYT
>TRBJ1-2|TRBV2
ASTLDGVYGYT
>TRBJ2-1|TRBV20-1
SASPPGGLTHNEQF
>TRBJ1-2|TRBV5-1
ASSSLQGRGYGYT
>TRBJ1-6|TRBV5-6
ASSLGGVGSPLH
>TRBJ1-1|TRBV6-5
ASSTGLTEAF
>TRBJ2-1|TRBV5-4
ASSTKTSGGPSSYNEQF
>TRBJ1-4|TRBV19
ASSPNTEGEKLF
>TRBJ1-5|TRBV18
ASSRPGTGNQPQH
>TRBJ2-5|TRBV30
AWNRGLETQY
>TRBJ1-4|TRBV7-9
ASSLGQLTTNEKLF
>TRBJ1-6|TRBV5-1
ASSLKTGGHSPLH
>TRBJ2-2|TRBV28
ASSFNQGASWELF